The T cell receptor (beta chain) under discussion was sequenced for a study of blood T cell repertoires in COVID-19. Study background: Sources were T cells, B-cell-depleted T cells, or PBMCs; the material itself was cDNA or gDNA.

In the authors' methods: Researchers report that nucleated cell counts were estimated from reference gene primer amplification. Assay used: immunoSEQ multiplex PCR; TCRdb lists only in-frame clones, some missing. V and J calls and clone size come straight from that table; D and trimming were deduced from the DNA. The data contain approximately 160,000 clones, 85% to 95% of them singletons. CDR1 is SGDLS and CDR2 is YYNGEE in the germline V gene. This CDR3 has 15 residues. Trimming left V 0 bases short and J 0 bases short, with 7 bases between. Seattle cases were enrolled at active infection and followed longitudinally.

The chain has TRBV9 and TRBJ1-3; TRBD1 might be the D (5 bases). This sequence originates from a woman aged 55 to 70 with COVID-19, enrolled during active disease. The sample taken for sequencing was peripheral blood. For the CDR3, the DNA is TGTGCCAGCAGCGTAGAGCAGGGCTCTGGAAACACCATATATTTT. Amino acids: CASSVEQGSGNTIYF.